This section outlines one TCR beta chain sequence together with its context. The target antigen is unknown. The sample belongs to a study of OX40 agonist ivuxolimab in advanced cancers. The protocol was immunoSEQ multiplex PCR, while the TCRdb copy is restricted to in-frame clones and leaves out a portion. This table has approximately 70,000 clones, roughly 88% appearing once. Study results and limitations: Clonal expansion by week 6 occurred in CD4+ and CD8+ blood T cells (at 0.1 to 3.0 mg/kg). Antigen specificity was not determined for the expanded peripheral T cells.

This TCR was sampled from an adult with an advanced solid tumor such as melanoma, head and neck, liver or kidney cancer. Sample: CD4+ or CD8+ T cells sorted from blood, taken in a trial of the OX40 agonist ivuxolimab.

Here the CDR3 DNA reads TGTGCCAGCAGTAAGGAGATCAACACTGAAGCTTTCTTT. It yields the protein CASSKEINTEAFF. The genes are TRBV6-4 and TRBJ1-1, with unresolved D. The V and J ends lost 5 bases and 2 bases respectively, with 9 bases between them. The CDR3 is made up of 13 amino acids. Germline CDR1 is MRHNA and CDR2 is SNTAGT.